This T cell receptor (beta chain) emerged from a study of shared clonotypes between healthy human individuals. Findings of the study overall: The donor pool, a small one, limited the genetic and exposure-history diversity represented. Richness estimates generally favored naive over memory subsets.

Repertoires were generated with immunoSEQ multiplex PCR, while TCRdb's copy carries only in-frame clones and drops some. The sample holds 300,000 or so clones; approximately 74% are singletons and the top ten take under 13%. Remarks on this clone: Antigen specificity is unknown.

CDR1 SGHNT and CDR2 YYREEE come from the germline V gene (reference sequence). This CDR3 is 16 amino acids long. With V trimmed by 4 bases and J by 3 bases, 11 bases remained unmatched. This TCR came from a man aged 25 to 45 in good health. The sequenced material came from memory CD4+ T cells sorted from blood. The subset here: CD45RA-negative fraction. The chain combines TRBV5-4 with TRBJ2-7; TRBD2 matches at 9 bases. CDR3 coding DNA: TGTGCCAGCAGCCCTCGCGGGGGGGCGGCGTTCTACGAGCAGTACTTC. As protein: CASSPRGGAAFYEQYF.